This entry lists 27 T cell receptor beta chains sequenced from one sample in a study of cytomegalovirus exposure and HLA in healthy donors. This PCR relied on a set of 60 Vbeta primers and 13 Jbeta primers. The assay was immunoSEQ multiplex PCR, and TCRdb's table has in-frame clones only and misses some. The sample carries around 90,000 clones, roughly 78% recorded once. Sequencing input: PBMCs. The receptors come from a man aged 25-40 years in good health and CMV-seronegative.

This sequence joins TRBV15 and TRBJ2-6; 10 bases map to TRBD2. The junction had 10 bases not matched to a gene; V was cut back by 5 bases and J by 0 bases. Per germline, CDR1 LNHNV and CDR2 YYDKDF (reference sequence). This CDR3 spans 19 amino acids. The DNA of the CDR3 is TGTGCCACCAGCCGGGCCGAGCGGGGGGGTTTCTCTGGGGCCAACGTCCTGACTTTC. This sequence encodes CATSRAERGGFSGANVLTF.

The rearrangement joins TRBV6-6 to TRBJ2-7; D may be TRBD1 (5 bases). CDR1 MNHNY and CDR2 SVGAGI come from the germline V gene (reference sequence). V gave up 7 bases and J gave up 3 bases, with 7 bases separating them. The CDR3 has 11 residues. Here the CDR3 reads CASTRGYEQYF. CDR3 in DNA: TGTGCCAGCACAAGGGGCTACGAGCAGTACTTC.

The chain links TRBV5-5 to TRBJ1-1; weak D call: TRBD1 (6 bases). The CDR3 contains 15 residues. CDR1 is SGHKS, CDR2 YYEKEE, per germline (reference sequence). Between the trimmed V and J ends, which lost 2 bases and 6 bases, there was a span of 17 bases. CDR3 region: CASSFDYRVLAEAFF. For the CDR3, the DNA is TGTGCCAGCAGCTTCGATTACAGGGTCTTAGCTGAAGCTTTCTTT.

The chain combines TRBV5-4 with TRBJ2-7; D perhaps matches TRBD2 (6 bases). The CDR3 sequence is 14 residues long. The germline V gene has CDR1 SGHNT and CDR2 YYREEE (reference sequence). V was pared by 4 bases and J by 6 bases, with 17 bases between. The chain's CDR3 is CASSPWREVCEQYF. The CDR3 DNA is TGTGCCAGCAGCCCTTGGAGGGAGGTCTGCGAGCAGTACTTC.

The chain employs TRBV6-4 and TRBJ2-1, with 12 bases that match TRBD2. With V trimmed by 5 bases and J by 8 bases, 7 bases remained unmatched. The germline V gene encodes CDR1 MRHNA and CDR2 SNTAGT. This CDR3 has 15 residues. This chain's CDR3 is CASSPLAGGGDEQFF. DNA of the CDR3: TGTGCCAGCAGTCCCCTAGCGGGAGGGGGCGATGAGCAGTTCTTC.

The V and J genes are TRBV5-4 and TRBJ2-5; 9 positions agree with TRBD1. The CDR3 runs to 14 residues. The germline V gene has CDR1 SGHNT and CDR2 YYREEE (reference sequence). After removal of 4 bases from V and 7 bases from J, the junction contained 8 bases not matched to a gene. The CDR3, as DNA: TGTGCCAGCAGCCTACAGGGGGCGCCTGGGACCCAGTACTTC. Protein: CASSLQGAPGTQYF.

This chain joins TRBV6-6 and TRBJ1-1; D gene ambiguous. Trimming took 0 bases from V and 6 from J, leaving 17 bases between them. There are 16 residues in the CDR3. The germline V gene has CDR1 MNHNY and CDR2 SVGAGI (reference sequence). CDR3 residues: CASSYSRDGGYPEAFF. CDR3 sequence (DNA): TGTGCCAGCAGTTACTCGAGAGACGGAGGGTACCCTGAAGCTTTCTTT.

The chain joins TRBV5-5 to TRBJ1-3; D is unresolved. The CDR3 totals 13 residues. Trimming pared 1 base from V and 2 bases from J, leaving 4 bases between. From germline, CDR1 is SGHKS and CDR2 YYEKEE (reference sequence). CDR3 sequence (DNA): TGTGCCAGCAGCTTGACAGCTGGAAACACCATATATTTT. It translates to CASSLTAGNTIYF.

The chain couples TRBV5-1 to TRBJ2-7, with D perhaps matching TRBD1 (6 bases). The V and J ends lost 2 bases and 0 bases respectively, with 9 bases between them. This CDR3 is 14 amino acids long. Germline V gene sequence: CDR1 SGHRS, CDR2 YFSETQ. The CDR3 coding sequence is TGCGCCAGCAGCTTTCAGGGGAGCTCCTACGAGCAGTACTTC. It is translated as CASSFQGSSYEQYF.

The J gene is TRBJ1-5, the V gene TRBV7-2; no clear D. In germline, CDR1 is SGHTA, CDR2 FQGNSA. Trimming shortened V by 5 bases and J by 0 bases, and 5 bases separated the two germline ends. This CDR3 spans 13 amino acids. CDR3 protein: CASSLVSNQPQHF. The CDR3 DNA reads as TGTGCCAGCAGCCTCGTTAGCAATCAGCCCCAGCATTTT.

The V call is TRBV7-2, the J call TRBJ1-3; D possibly corresponds to TRBD1 (5 bases). The germline gives CDR1 SGHTA, CDR2 FQGNSA. CDR3 length equals 17 residues. V shed 3 bases and J shed 4 bases, with 19 bases lying between them. In DNA form, the CDR3 reads TGTGCCAGCAGCTTCCTCACGGGGGGATCTATCGGAAACACCATATATTTT. It yields the protein CASSFLTGGSIGNTIYF. Together with reference TRBV7-2 and TRBJ1-3, the CDR3 gives the full variable domain: GAGVSQSPSNKVTEKGKDVELRCDPISGHTALYWYRQSLGQGLEFLIYFQGNSAPDKSGLPSDRFSAERTGGSVSTLTIQRTQQEDSAVYLCASSFLTGGSIGNTIYFGEGSWLTVV.

This rearrangement joins TRBV30 to TRBJ1-1; 10 bases match TRBD1. Looked up from germline, CDR1 is GTSNPN and CDR2 is SVGIG (reference sequence). J lost 11 bases, V lost 2 bases, and 11 bases had no gene match. This CDR3 spans 14 amino acids. DNA of the CDR3: TGTGCCTGGAGTCGGGACAGGGGAAAATTGGGGGCTTTCTTT. It yields the protein CAWSRDRGKLGAFF.

V usage is TRBV5-1 and J usage is TRBJ1-1; 12 nucleotides line up with TRBD1. V gave up 4 bases and J gave up 7 bases; unmatched junction bases: 8. There are 15 residues in the CDR3. Germline CDR1 and CDR2: SGHRS and YFSETQ. The CDR3 reads CASSRDRGPNGEAFF. The CDR3 DNA is TGCGCCAGCAGCCGGGACAGGGGGCCAAATGGTGAAGCTTTCTTT.

The chain has TRBV29-1 and TRBJ2-5, with 10 bases aligning to TRBD1. TRBJ2-7 matches the DNA end more closely, so the J call is doubtful. The CDR3 sequence is 16 residues long. Germline loops: CDR1 SQVTM, CDR2 ANQGSEA. CDR3 amino acids: CSVFDRQGAMTYEQYF. The CDR3, as DNA: TGCAGCGTTTTCGATAGACAGGGGGCAATGACCTACGAGCAGTACTTC.

The J gene is TRBJ2-7, the V gene TRBV13; 10 bases fit TRBD1. The V and J ends lost 5 bases and 2 bases, in that order; junction bases with no gene match: 9. This CDR3 comprises 16 residues. Germline V lookup: CDR1 PRHDT, CDR2 FYEKMQ (reference sequence). The CDR3 here is CASSLRTGGIPYEQYF. CDR3 sequence (DNA): TGTGCCAGCAGCCTGCGGACAGGGGGTATCCCCTACGAGCAGTACTTC.

CDR3 DNA sequence: TGTGCCAGCAGCGGGTGGAATAGCGGGAGTGGCACCGGGGAGCTGTTTTTT. Translation gives CASSGWNSGSGTGELFF. This chain joins TRBV9 and TRBJ2-2; 9 bases are shared with TRBD2. The CDR3 consists of 17 residues. Per the germline V gene, CDR1 is SGDLS and CDR2 is YYNGEE. The ends lost 3 bases at V and 4 bases at J; junction bases unmatched: 10.

This chain uses TRBV28 with TRBJ2-5, with 8 bases matching TRBD1. The germline CDR1 and CDR2 sequences are MDHEN and SYDVKM. The CDR3 runs 17 residues. V gave up 4 bases and J gave up 2 bases; unmatched junction bases: 12. DNA of the CDR3: TGTGCCAGCAGTTGGATACTGGACAGGGCAAGGCAAGAGACCCAGTACTTC. It translates to CASSWILDRARQETQYF.

The chain couples TRBV5-6 to TRBJ1-2, with 8 bases aligning to TRBD1. The CDR3 has 14 amino acids. J was trimmed by 6 bases and V by 2 bases; bases with no gene match: 6. Germline assignment: CDR1 SGHDT and CDR2 YYEEEE. For the CDR3, the DNA is TGTGCCAGCAGCTTAATGGGACAGGTCGATGGCTACACCTTC. Amino acids: CASSLMGQVDGYTF.

The rearrangement uses TRBV6-6 and TRBJ2-7; D is undetermined. V was cut by 2 bases and J by 0 bases, with 8 bases left in between. From germline, CDR1 is MNHNY and CDR2 SVGAGI (reference sequence). The CDR3 loop spans 14 amino acids. Written as DNA, the CDR3 is TGTGCCAGCAGTTACGATTCTAGCTCCTACGAGCAGTACTTC. This gives the protein CASSYDSSSYEQYF.

V gene TRBV30 combines with J gene TRBJ2-5; perhaps TRBD2 as D (5 bases). CDR3 length: 12 residues. Germline CDR1 and CDR2: GTSNPN and SVGIG (reference sequence). The V end lost 2 bases, the J end lost 5 bases, and 9 bases lay between the germline ends. CDR3 in DNA: TGTGCCTGGAGTTATAGCGCGGAGACCCAGTACTTC. This gives the protein CAWSYSAETQYF.

This rearrangement joins TRBV10-3 to TRBJ1-6; 8 nucleotides match TRBD1. Germline V gene lookup returns CDR1 ENHRY and CDR2 SYGVKD. The junction had 15 bases not matched to a gene; V was cut back by 6 bases and J by 5 bases. CDR3 length equals 18 residues. DNA for the CDR3: TGTGCCATCAGCCGGACAGGGAAAAAAAACCCTAATAATTCACCCCTCCACTTT. It codes for CAISRTGKKNPNNSPLHF.

The chain uses TRBV28 and TRBJ1-6, with 7 bases fitting TRBD1. CDR3 size: 15 residues. Germline assignment: CDR1 MDHEN and CDR2 SYDVKM. V dropped 9 bases and J dropped 0; count of bases not matched to a gene: 5. This CDR3 reads CASLQGSSYNSPLHF. For the CDR3, the DNA is TGTGCCAGTTTACAGGGGAGCTCCTATAATTCACCCCTCCACTTT. Using reference TRBV28 and TRBJ1-6 for the parts outside the CDR3, the full variable domain is DVKVTQSSRYLVKRTGEKVFLECVQDMDHENMFWYRQDPGLGLRLIYFSYDVKMKEKGDIPEGYSVSREKKERFSLILESASTNQTSMYLCASLQGSSYNSPLHFGNGTRLTVT.

The chain combines TRBV30 with TRBJ2-1, with 7 positions matching TRBD1. Germline V gene lookup returns CDR1 GTSNPN and CDR2 SVGIG (reference sequence). The CDR3 is 13 residues long. With V trimmed by 1 base and J by 8 bases, 5 bases remained unmatched. The CDR3 region is CAWSATGIHEQFF. CDR3 coding DNA: TGTGCCTGGAGTGCGACAGGGATCCATGAGCAGTTCTTC. Supplemented by reference TRBV30 and TRBJ2-1, the full variable domain reads SQTIHQWPATLVQPVGSPLSLECTVEGTSNPNLYWYRQAAGRGLQLLFYSVGIGQISSEVPQNLSASRPQDRQFILSSKKLLLSDSGFYLCAWSATGIHEQFFGPGTRLTVL.

This clone showed up just a few times. The chain links TRBV21-1 to TRBJ2-1; the table names TRBD1, a call not compared with the DNA. TRBV21-1 is a pseudogene segment. The CDR3 has 17 residues. The CDR3: CASSKTQGVYPYNEQFF. The DNA of the CDR3 is TGTGCCAGCAGCAAAACCCAGGGGGTGTACCCTTACAATGAGCAGTTCTTC.

This clone was observed a few times. The chain has TRBV6-5 and TRBJ2-7; tentative D call: TRBD1 (6 bases). V was shortened by 2 bases and J by 2 bases, with 13 bases between the two germline ends. The CDR3 is made up of 15 amino acids. Germline V CDR1 and CDR2: MNHEY, SVGAGI. CDR3: CASSYNRDSPYEQYF. CDR3 DNA: TGTGCCAGCAGTTACAACAGGGATTCTCCCTACGAGCAGTACTTC.

The gene calls are TRBV5-8 and TRBJ1-4; D remains ambiguous. Germline CDR1 is SGHTS and CDR2 is YDEGEE. CDR3 size: 16 residues. Trimming cost V 0 bases and J 0 bases, with 9 bases left between them. In nucleotides, the CDR3 is TGTGCCAGCAGCTTGGGGGAGCATGCAACTAATGAAAAACTGTTTTTT. Encoded protein: CASSLGEHATNEKLFF. Full variable domain (rest looked up from reference TRBV5-8 and TRBJ1-4): EAGVTQSPTHLIKTRGQQATLRCSPISGHTSVYWYQQALGLGLQFLLWYDEGEERNRGNFPPRFSGRQFPNYSSELNVNALELEDSALYLCASSLGEHATNEKLFFGSGTQLSVL.

Remarks on this clone: The sample carries other DNA sequences with the same CDR3. The J gene is TRBJ2-7, the V gene TRBV9; a possible D gene is TRBD2 (6 bases). This CDR3 comprises 14 residues. Trimming pared 0 bases from V and 3 bases from J, leaving 10 bases between. From germline, CDR1 is SGDLS and CDR2 YYNGEE. CDR3 in amino acids: CASSVDLGGYEQYF. CDR3 bases: TGTGCCAGCAGCGTAGATCTGGGAGGCTACGAGCAGTACTTC.